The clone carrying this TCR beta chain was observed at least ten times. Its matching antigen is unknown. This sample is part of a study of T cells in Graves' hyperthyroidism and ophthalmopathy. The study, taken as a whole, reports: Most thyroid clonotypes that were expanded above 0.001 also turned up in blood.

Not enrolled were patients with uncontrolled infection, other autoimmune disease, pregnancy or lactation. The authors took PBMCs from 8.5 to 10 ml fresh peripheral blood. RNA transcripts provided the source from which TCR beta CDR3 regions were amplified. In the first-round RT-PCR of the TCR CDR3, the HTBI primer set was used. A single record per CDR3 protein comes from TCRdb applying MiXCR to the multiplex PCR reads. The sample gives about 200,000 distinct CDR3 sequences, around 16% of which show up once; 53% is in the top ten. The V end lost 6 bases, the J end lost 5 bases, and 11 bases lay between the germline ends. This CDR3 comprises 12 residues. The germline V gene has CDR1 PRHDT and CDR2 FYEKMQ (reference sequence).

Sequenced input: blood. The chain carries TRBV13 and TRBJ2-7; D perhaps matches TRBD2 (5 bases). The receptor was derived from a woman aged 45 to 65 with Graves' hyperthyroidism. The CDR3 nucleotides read TGTGCCAGCAGTTTATCGGGGAACGAGCAGTACTTC. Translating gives CASSLSGNEQYF.